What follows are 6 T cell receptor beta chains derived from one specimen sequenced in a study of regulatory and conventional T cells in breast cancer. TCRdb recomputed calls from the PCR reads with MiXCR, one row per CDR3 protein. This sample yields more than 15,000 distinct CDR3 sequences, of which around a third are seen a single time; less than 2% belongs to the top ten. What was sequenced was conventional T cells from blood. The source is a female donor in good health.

The CDR3: CASSGRAANQPQHF. The DNA of the CDR3 is TGTGCCAGCAGTGGCAGGGCCGCCAATCAGCCCCAGCATTTT. The chain joins TRBV2 to TRBJ1-5, with TRBD1 as a possible D gene (5 bases). The V gene's germline CDR1 is SNHLY and CDR2 FYNNEI. V was pared by 4 bases and J by 3 bases, with 10 bases between. CDR3 size: 14 residues.

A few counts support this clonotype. The DNA of the CDR3 is TGTGCCAGCAGCCAAGATCGGAACAGCCCGGAGCAGTTCTTC. Its translation is CASSQDRNSPEQFF. J is TRBJ2-1 and V is TRBV4-2; D is unclear. Per the germline V gene, CDR1 is LGHNA and CDR2 is YNFKEQ. Between the trimmed V and J ends, which lost 0 bases and 10 bases, there was a span of 13 bases. The CDR3 sequence is 14 residues long.

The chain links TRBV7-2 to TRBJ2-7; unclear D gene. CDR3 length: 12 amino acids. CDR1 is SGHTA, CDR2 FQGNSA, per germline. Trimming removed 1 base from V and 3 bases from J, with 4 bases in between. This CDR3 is CASSLGDYEQYF. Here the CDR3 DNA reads TGTGCCAGCAGCTTAGGGGACTACGAGCAGTACTTC. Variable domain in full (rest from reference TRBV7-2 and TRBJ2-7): GAGVSQSPSNKVTEKGKDVELRCDPISGHTALYWYRQSLGQGLEFLIYFQGNSAPDKSGLPSDRFSAERTGGSVSTLTIQRTQQEDSAVYLCASSLGDYEQYFGPGTRLTVT.

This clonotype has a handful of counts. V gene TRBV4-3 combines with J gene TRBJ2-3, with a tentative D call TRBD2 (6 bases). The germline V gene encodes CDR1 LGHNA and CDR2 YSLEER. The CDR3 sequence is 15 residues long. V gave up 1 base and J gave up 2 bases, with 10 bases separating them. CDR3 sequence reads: CASSQAGETTDTQYF. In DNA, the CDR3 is TGCGCCAGCAGCCAAGCGGGGGAGACCACAGATACGCAGTATTTT.

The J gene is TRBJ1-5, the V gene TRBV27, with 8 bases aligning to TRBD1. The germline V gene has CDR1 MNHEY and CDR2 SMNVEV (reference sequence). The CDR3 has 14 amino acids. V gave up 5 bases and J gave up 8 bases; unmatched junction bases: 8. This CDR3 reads CASSPDRVMKPQHF. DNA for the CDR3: TGTGCCAGCAGTCCGGACAGGGTAATGAAGCCCCAGCATTTT.

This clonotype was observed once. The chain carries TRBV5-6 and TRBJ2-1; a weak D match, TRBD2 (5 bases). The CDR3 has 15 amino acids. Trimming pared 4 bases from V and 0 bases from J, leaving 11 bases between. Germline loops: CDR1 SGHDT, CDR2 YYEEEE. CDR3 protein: CASSNQGSSYNEQFF. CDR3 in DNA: TGTGCCAGCAGCAACCAAGGGAGCTCCTACAATGAGCAGTTCTTC. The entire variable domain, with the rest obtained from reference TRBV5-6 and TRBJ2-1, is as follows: DAGVTQSPTHLIKTRGQQVTLRCSPKSGHDTVSWYQQALGQGPQFIFQYYEEEERQRGNFPDRFSGHQFPNYSSELNVNALLLGDSALYLCASSNQGSSYNEQFFGPGTRLTVL.